The 6 T cell receptor beta chains below were found in one sample sequenced in a study of siplizumab effects on memory and regulatory T cells. The data were produced by immunoSEQ multiplex PCR, yet TCRdb's version contains in-frame clones alone and is incomplete. The sample consists of 100,000 or so clones, roughly 94% of them appearing once. The sequenced sample was Tregs sorted from blood. These receptors were collected from a human donor in good health.

The chain is built from TRBV2 and TRBJ1-2; 10 positions agree with TRBD1. The CDR3 consists of 13 residues. Germline V CDR1 and CDR2: SNHLY, FYNNEI. Trimming at V came to 6 bases and at J to 4 bases, leaving 2 bases not matched to a gene. CDR3 protein: CASRDRGGYGYTF. CDR3 coding DNA: TGTGCCAGCAGGGACAGGGGGGGCTATGGCTACACCTTC.

V gene TRBV7-3 combines with J gene TRBJ1-1; D remains ambiguous. The ends were cut back, 6 bases at V and 2 bases at J, with 10 bases in the middle. This CDR3 comprises 13 residues. The V gene's germline CDR1 is SGHTA and CDR2 FQGTGA. The DNA for the CDR3 is TGTGCCAGCAGAGAGACCAGAAACACTGAAGCTTTCTTT. This gives the protein CASRETRNTEAFF. Full variable domain (outside the CDR3, taken from reference TRBV7-3 and TRBJ1-1): GAGVSQTPSNKVTEKGKYVELRCDPISGHTALYWYRQSLGQGPEFLIYFQGTGAADDSGLPNDRFFAVRPEGSVSTLKIQRTERGDSAVYLCASRETRNTEAFFGQGTRLTVV.

The rearrangement links TRBV5-3 to TRBJ2-7; weak D call: TRBD2 (5 bases). TRBV5-3 is sorted into the ORF group, with uncertain function. Trimming cost V 7 bases and J 1 base, with 12 bases left between them. CDR3 length equals 13 residues. The chain's CDR3 is CARAPRGSYEQYF. CDR3 bases: TGTGCCAGAGCCCCACGGGGTTCCTACGAGCAGTACTTC.

The chain has TRBV27 and TRBJ2-7; tentatively, D is TRBD2 (6 bases). CDR3 length: 14 amino acids. CDR1 and CDR2 (germline): MNHEY, SMNVEV (reference sequence). The V and J ends lost 1 base and 6 bases respectively, with 13 bases between them. As DNA, the CDR3 is TGTGCCAGCAGTTTATTTGGGGGGTCTGCCGAGCAGTACTTC. This sequence encodes CASSLFGGSAEQYF.

The chain carries TRBV18 and TRBJ1-5; no firm D call. Between the trimmed V and J ends, which lost 6 bases and 0 bases, there was a span of 15 bases. The CDR3 is 16 residues long. Looked up from germline, CDR1 is KGHSH and CDR2 is LQKENI. CDR3 coding DNA: TGTGCCAGCTCCCCCGTAGGGCAGGATAGCAATCAGCCCCAGCATTTT. Translating gives CASSPVGQDSNQPQHF.

The chain links TRBV5-1 to TRBJ2-3; D not certain. CDR3 length equals 16 residues. Trimming left V 0 bases short and J 0 bases short, with 11 bases between. The germline V gene encodes CDR1 SGHRS and CDR2 YFSETQ. CDR3 DNA sequence: TGCGCCAGCAGCTTGGCGGCGGAACCGAGCACAGATACGCAGTATTTT. Amino acids: CASSLAAEPSTDTQYF.